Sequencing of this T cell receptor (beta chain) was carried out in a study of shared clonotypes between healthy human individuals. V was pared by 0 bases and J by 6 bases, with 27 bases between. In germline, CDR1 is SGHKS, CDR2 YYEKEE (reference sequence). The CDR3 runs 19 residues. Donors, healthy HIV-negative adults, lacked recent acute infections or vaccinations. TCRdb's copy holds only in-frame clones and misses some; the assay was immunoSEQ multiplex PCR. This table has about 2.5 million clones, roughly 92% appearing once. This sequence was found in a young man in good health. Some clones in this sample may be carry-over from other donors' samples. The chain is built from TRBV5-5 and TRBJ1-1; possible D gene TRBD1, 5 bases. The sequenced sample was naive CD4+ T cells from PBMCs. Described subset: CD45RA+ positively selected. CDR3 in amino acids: CASSLDFTGVGARWSEAFF. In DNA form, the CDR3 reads TGTGCCAGCAGCTTGGATTTTACGGGGGTCGGGGCCCGGTGGTCTGAAGCTTTCTTT.